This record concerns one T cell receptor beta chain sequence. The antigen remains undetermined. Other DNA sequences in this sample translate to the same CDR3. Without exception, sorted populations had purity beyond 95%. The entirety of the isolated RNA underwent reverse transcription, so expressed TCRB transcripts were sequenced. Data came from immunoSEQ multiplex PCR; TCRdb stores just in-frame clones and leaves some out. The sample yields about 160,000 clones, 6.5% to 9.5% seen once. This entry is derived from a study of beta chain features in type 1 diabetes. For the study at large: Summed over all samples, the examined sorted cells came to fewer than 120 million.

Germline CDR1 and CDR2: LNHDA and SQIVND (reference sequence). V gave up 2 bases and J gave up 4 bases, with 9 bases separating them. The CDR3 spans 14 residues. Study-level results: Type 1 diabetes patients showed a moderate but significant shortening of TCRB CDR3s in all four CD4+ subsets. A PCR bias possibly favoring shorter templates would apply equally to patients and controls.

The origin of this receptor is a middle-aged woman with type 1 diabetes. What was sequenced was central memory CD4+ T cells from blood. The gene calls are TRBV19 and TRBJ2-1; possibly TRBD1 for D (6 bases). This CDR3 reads CASSIQGPYNEQFF. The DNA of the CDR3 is TGTGCCAGTAGTATACAGGGGCCATACAATGAGCAGTTCTTC.